Listed below are T cell receptor beta chains from one sample, sequenced in a study of shared clonotypes between healthy human individuals. Sequenced by immunoSEQ multiplex PCR; TCRdb stores in-frame clones only, minus some. Among approximately 1,000,000 clones, approximately 80% were seen once, and the ten largest hold approximately 0.9%. Input material: memory CD4+ T cells from PBMCs. All receptors come from a man aged 18 to 30 in good health. Some clones in this sample may be carry-over from other donors' samples. Both conserved end residues are part of each CDR3. The D gene is left open where the match is weak. Clone sizes are given selectively: once, few, many, or a class where the clone is expanded.

>TRBV27|TRBD1|NA|TRBJ1-1
CASSPRTGGEAFF
TGTGCCAGCAGTCCCCGGACAGGGGGTGAAGCTTTCTTT
>TRBV29-1|NA|few|TRBJ1-1
CSGGGYTEAFF
TGCTCCGGTGGGGGGTACACTGAAGCTTTCTTT
>TRBV4-1|NA|NA|TRBJ2-3
CASSQGGTTKDTQYF
TGCGCCAGCAGTCAGGGAGGTACCACAAAGGATACGCAGTATTTT
>TRBV23-1|TRBD1|NA|TRBJ1-6
CASSQSGQELLSSYNSPLHF
TGCGCCAGCAGTCAAAGCGGACAGGAGCTATTGAGCTCCTATAATTCACCCCTCCACTTT
>TRBV13|NA|NA|TRBJ1-1
CASSRPGTEAFF
TGTGCCAGCAGTCGCCCGGGCACTGAAGCTTTCTTT
>TRBV5-1|TRBD2|NA|TRBJ2-7
CASSYDSGSSWEQYF
TGCGCCAGCAGCTACGACAGCGGGAGCTCGTGGGAGCAGTACTTC
>TRBV6-5|TRBD1|NA|TRBJ1-4
CASRPGTATNEKLFF
TGTGCCAGCAGACCCGGGACAGCAACTAATGAAAAACTGTTTTTT
>TRBV28|TRBD2|NA|TRBJ2-5
CASSFWSSGIGEETQYF
TGTGCCAGCAGTTTCTGGAGTAGCGGGATAGGCGAAGAGACCCAGTACTTC
>TRBV7-3|NA|NA|TRBJ2-3
CASSRIGTPTDTQYF
TGTGCCAGCAGCCGTATTGGGACGCCCACAGATACGCAGTATTTT
>TRBV7-6|NA|few|TRBJ2-5
CASSLSAGAQYF
TGTGCCAGCAGCTTATCAGCAGGGGCCCAGTACTTC
>TRBV5-1|TRBD1|NA|TRBJ2-2
CASSFTGETGELFF
TGCGCCAGCAGCTTCACAGGGGAAACCGGGGAGCTGTTTTTT
>TRBV5-5|NA|NA|TRBJ2-5
CASSWGPSGGEETQYF
TGTGCCAGCAGCTGGGGACCCTCGGGGGGCGAGGAGACCCAGTACTTC
>TRBV6-1|TRBD1|once|TRBJ1-2
CATHFTGGFFGYTF
TGTGCCACCCACTTTACAGGGGGCTTTTTCGGCTACACCTTC
>TRBV5-8|NA|NA|TRBJ1-4
CASSFDAEKLFF
TGTGCCAGCAGCTTTGATGCTGAAAAACTGTTTTTT
>TRBV2|NA|NA|TRBJ1-1
CASRTLVGTEAFF
TGTGCCAGCAGGACCCTCGTGGGGACTGAAGCTTTCTTT
>TRBV19|NA|NA|TRBJ1-4
CASSILQGEKLFF
TGTGCCAGTAGTATCCTTCAGGGTGAAAAACTGTTTTTT
>TRBV7-9|NA|NA|TRBJ1-2
CASSLRTDTNYGYTF
TGTGCCAGCAGCCTTCGGACAGATACTAACTATGGCTACACCTTC
>TRBV5-8|TRBD1|NA|TRBJ2-5
CASSRDRQETQYF
TGTGCCAGCAGCCGGGACAGACAAGAGACCCAGTACTTC
>TRBV5-5|TRBD2|NA|TRBJ2-7
CASSSGGTREQYF
TGTGCCAGCAGCTCGGGGGGAACGAGGGAGCAGTACTTC
>TRBV5-1|TRBD2|few|TRBJ2-7
CASSPGLAGVAYEQYF
TGCGCCAGCAGCCCCGGACTAGCGGGCGTCGCCTACGAGCAGTACTTC
>TRBV5-1|NA|NA|TRBJ2-5
CASSLASQPGSETQYF
TGCGCCAGCAGCTTGGCCAGTCAACCGGGCTCGGAGACCCAGTACTTC
>TRBV28|NA|NA|TRBJ1-5
CASSAGWGQGFNQPQHF
TGTGCCAGCAGTGCGGGGTGGGGGCAGGGATTTAATCAGCCCCAGCATTTT
>TRBV5-6|TRBD1|NA|TRBJ1-3
CASSLFVGTAGNTIYF
TGTGCCAGCAGCTTGTTTGTGGGGACAGCTGGAAACACCATATATTTT
>TRBV14|NA|few|TRBJ1-1
CASSQDLRGNTEAFF
TGTGCCAGCAGCCAAGATCTACGGGGGAACACTGAAGCTTTCTTT
>TRBV19|NA|NA|TRBJ2-1
CASRRFDNEQFF
TGTGCCAGTCGGCGGTTTGACAATGAGCAGTTCTTC
>TRBV6-1|TRBD2|NA|TRBJ2-2
CASSPSGSNGELFF
TGTGCCAGCAGTCCTAGCGGGAGCAACGGGGAGCTGTTTTTT
>TRBV9|NA|NA|TRBJ2-1
CASSGGLGWNEQFF
TGTGCCAGCAGCGGAGGGTTGGGGTGGAATGAGCAGTTCTTC
>TRBV9|NA|NA|TRBJ1-1
CASSVRVGDTEAFF
TGTGCCAGCAGCGTAAGGGTGGGGGACACTGAAGCTTTCTTT
>TRBV27|NA|NA|TRBJ2-3
CASSFSLAASTDTQYF
TGTGCCAGCAGTTTTTCTTTAGCGGCTAGCACAGATACGCAGTATTTT
>TRBV15|TRBD1|NA|TRBJ2-7
CATSRKGGQGYEQYF
TGTGCCACCAGCAGAAAGGGGGGACAGGGCTACGAGCAGTACTTC
>TRBV5-4|TRBD2|NA|TRBJ2-3
CASSGGRTDTQYF
TGTGCCAGTTCGGGAGGGAGGACAGATACGCAGTATTTT
>TRBV5-6|NA|NA|TRBJ1-2
CASSSRLLNYGYTF
TGTGCCAGCAGCTCCAGACTCCTTAACTATGGCTACACCTTC
>TRBV6-6|TRBD2|NA|TRBJ2-7
CASSYSLGREQYF
TGTGCCAGCAGTTACTCACTCGGGAGGGAGCAGTACTTC
>TRBV9|TRBD2|NA|TRBJ2-2
CASSVASGRAGTGELFF
TGTGCCAGCAGCGTAGCCAGCGGGAGGGCGGGAACCGGGGAGCTGTTTTTT
>TRBV27|TRBD2|NA|TRBJ2-3
CASSREVRDTQYF
TGTGCCAGCAGTCGGGAGGTCAGGGATACGCAGTATTTT
>TRBV5-1|TRBD2|NA|TRBJ2-1
CASSFGTSGSSSYNEQFF
TGCGCCAGCAGCTTTGGGACTAGCGGTTCTAGCTCCTACAATGAGCAGTTCTTC
>TRBV4-3|TRBD1|NA|TRBJ1-1
CASSNRGRSTEAFF
TGCGCCAGCAGCAACAGGGGTCGTAGCACTGAAGCTTTCTTT
>TRBV9|TRBD1|many|TRBJ1-2
CASSQGVGGDYGYTF
TGTGCCAGCAGCCAAGGGGTAGGGGGCGACTATGGCTACACCTTC
>TRBV28|TRBD2|NA|TRBJ2-1
CASSSRPGLVFNEQFF
TGTGCCAGCAGTTCCCGCCCGGGACTAGTTTTCAATGAGCAGTTCTTC
>TRBV5-1|NA|NA|TRBJ2-7
CASSAYPAKVYEQYF
TGCGCCAGCAGCGCATACCCGGCAAAGGTCTACGAGCAGTACTTC